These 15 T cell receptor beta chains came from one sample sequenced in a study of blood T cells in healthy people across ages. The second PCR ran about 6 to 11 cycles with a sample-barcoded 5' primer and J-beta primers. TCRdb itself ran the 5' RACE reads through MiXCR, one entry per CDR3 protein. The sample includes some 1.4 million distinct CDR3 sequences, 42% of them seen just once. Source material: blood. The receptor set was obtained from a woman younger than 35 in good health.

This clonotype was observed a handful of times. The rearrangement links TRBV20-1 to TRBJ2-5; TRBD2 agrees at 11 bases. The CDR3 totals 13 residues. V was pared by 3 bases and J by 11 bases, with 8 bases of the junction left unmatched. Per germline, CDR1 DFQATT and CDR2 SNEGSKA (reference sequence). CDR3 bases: TGCAGTGCTAGGCTAGCGGGAGGCAATGAGCAGTACTTC. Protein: CSARLAGGNEQYF.

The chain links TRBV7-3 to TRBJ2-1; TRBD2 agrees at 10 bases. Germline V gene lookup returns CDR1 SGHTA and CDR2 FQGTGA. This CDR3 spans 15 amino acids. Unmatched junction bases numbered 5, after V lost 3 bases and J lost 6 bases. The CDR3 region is CASSFSGGPLNEQFF. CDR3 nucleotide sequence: TGTGCCAGCAGCTTTAGCGGGGGGCCTCTCAATGAGCAGTTCTTC.

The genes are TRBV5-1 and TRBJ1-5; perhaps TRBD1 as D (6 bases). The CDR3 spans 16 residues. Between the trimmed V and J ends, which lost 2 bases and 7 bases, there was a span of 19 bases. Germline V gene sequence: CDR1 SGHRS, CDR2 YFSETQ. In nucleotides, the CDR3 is TGCGCCAGCAGCTTCCGCCCGACAGGAGAAGGGCAGCCCCAGCATTTT. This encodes CASSFRPTGEGQPQHF.

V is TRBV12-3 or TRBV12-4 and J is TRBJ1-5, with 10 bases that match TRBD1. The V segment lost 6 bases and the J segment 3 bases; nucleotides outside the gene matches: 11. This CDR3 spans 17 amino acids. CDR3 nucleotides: TGTGCCAGCAGAACAACGGGACAGGGGATTTTCAATCAGCCCCAGCATTTT. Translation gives CASRTTGQGIFNQPQHF.

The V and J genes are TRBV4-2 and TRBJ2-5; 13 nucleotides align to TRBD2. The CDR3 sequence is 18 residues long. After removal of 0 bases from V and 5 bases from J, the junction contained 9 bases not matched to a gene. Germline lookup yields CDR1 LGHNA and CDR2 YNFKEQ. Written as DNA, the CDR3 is TGTGCCAGCAGCCAAGATACAGGACTAGCGGGAGTGGGTGAGACCCAGTACTTC. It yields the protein CASSQDTGLAGVGETQYF.

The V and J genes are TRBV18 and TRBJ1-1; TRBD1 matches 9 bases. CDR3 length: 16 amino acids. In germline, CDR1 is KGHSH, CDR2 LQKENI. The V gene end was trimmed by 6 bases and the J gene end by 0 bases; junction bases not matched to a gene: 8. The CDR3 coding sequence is TGTGCCAGCTCCTCGGCCGGGACAGGGATGAACACTGAAGCTTTCTTT. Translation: CASSSAGTGMNTEAFF.

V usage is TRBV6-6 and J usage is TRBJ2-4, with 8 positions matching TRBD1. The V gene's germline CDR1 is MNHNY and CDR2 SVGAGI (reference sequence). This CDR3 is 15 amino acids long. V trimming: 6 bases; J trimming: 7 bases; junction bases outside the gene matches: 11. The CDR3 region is CASRPGGGLGNIQYF. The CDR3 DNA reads TGTGCCAGCAGACCAGGGGGCGGTCTCGGGAACATTCAGTACTTC.

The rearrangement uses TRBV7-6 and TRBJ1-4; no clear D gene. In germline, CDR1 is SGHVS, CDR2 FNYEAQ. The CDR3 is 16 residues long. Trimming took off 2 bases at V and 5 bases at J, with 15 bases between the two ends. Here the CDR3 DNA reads TGTGCCAGCAGCTTAACCCCCCGGCCTCCAAATGAAAAACTGTTTTTT. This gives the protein CASSLTPRPPNEKLFF.

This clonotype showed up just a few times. The CDR3 nucleotides read TGCAGCGTTGAGAGGCTAGCGGGAGGCGAGGGAGAGACCCAGTACTTC. It codes for CSVERLAGGEGETQYF. This rearrangement joins TRBV29-1 to TRBJ2-5; TRBD2 matches at 11 bases. Germline CDR1 is SQVTM and CDR2 is ANQGSEA. V shed 3 bases and J 4 bases; nucleotides not matched to a gene: 10. This CDR3 comprises 16 residues.

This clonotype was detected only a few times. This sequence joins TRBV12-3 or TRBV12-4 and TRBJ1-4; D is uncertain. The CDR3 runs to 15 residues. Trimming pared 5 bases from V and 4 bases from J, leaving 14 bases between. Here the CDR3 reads CASSPTGWSNEKLFF. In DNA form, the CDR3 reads TGTGCCAGCAGTCCTACGGGTTGGAGTAATGAAAAACTGTTTTTT.

The CDR3 here is CASSPFEGGLNEQFF. CDR3 DNA sequence: TGTGCCAGCAGTCCTTTTGAGGGGGGGCTCAATGAGCAGTTCTTC. The chain uses TRBV12-3 or TRBV12-4 and TRBJ2-1; D might be TRBD2 (7 bases). V was cut by 5 bases and J by 6 bases, with 17 bases left in between. The CDR3 consists of 15 residues.

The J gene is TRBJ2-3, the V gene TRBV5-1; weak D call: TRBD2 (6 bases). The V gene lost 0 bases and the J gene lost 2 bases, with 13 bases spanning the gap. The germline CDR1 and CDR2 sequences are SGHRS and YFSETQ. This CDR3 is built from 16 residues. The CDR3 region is CASSLAGGAVTDTQYF. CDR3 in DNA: TGCGCCAGCAGCTTGGCCGGAGGGGCCGTCACAGATACGCAGTATTTT. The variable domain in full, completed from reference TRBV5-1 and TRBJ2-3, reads KAGVTQTPRYLIKTRGQQVTLSCSPISGHRSVSWYQQTPGQGLQFLFEYFSETQRNKGNFPGRFSGRQFSNSRSEMNVSTLELGDSALYLCASSLAGGAVTDTQYFGPGTRLTVL.

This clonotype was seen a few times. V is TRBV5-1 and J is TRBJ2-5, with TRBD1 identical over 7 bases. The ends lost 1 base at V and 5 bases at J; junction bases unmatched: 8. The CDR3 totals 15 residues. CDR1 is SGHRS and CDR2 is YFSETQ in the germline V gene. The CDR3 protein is CASSLFQGVFETQYF. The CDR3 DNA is TGCGCCAGCAGCTTGTTTCAGGGGGTTTTCGAGACCCAGTACTTC.

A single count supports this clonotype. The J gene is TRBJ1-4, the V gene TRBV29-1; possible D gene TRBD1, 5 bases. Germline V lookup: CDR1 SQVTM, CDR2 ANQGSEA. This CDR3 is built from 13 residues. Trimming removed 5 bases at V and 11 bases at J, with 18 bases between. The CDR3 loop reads CSVQGSRVEKLFF. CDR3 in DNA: TGCAGCGTTCAAGGTAGCAGGGTCGAGAAACTGTTTTTT.

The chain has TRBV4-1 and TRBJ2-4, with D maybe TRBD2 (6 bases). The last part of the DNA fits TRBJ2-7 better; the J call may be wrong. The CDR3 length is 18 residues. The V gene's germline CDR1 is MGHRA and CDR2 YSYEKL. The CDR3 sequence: CASSQDTWRASEDYEQYF. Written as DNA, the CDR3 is TGCGCCAGCAGCCAAGATACTTGGCGGGCTAGCGAGGACTACGAGCAGTACTTC.